This TCR beta chain appears in the sequencing data of a study of blood T cell repertoires in COVID-19. Study overall: Donors in the United States, Italy and Spain gave samples during acute or convalescent COVID-19. The analysed material was cDNA or gDNA that came from T cells, B-cell-depleted T cells, or PBMCs.

The CDR3 is 14 amino acids. V lost 2 bases to trimming and J lost 8 bases; unmatched junction nucleotides: 8. CDR1 and CDR2 (germline): MDHEN, SYDVKM. Original handling: Reference gene primer amplification gave estimated nucleated cell counts. Produced via immunoSEQ multiplex PCR; TCRdb's table is partial and in-frame only. The V and J calls and clone size come from that table; D and trimming were worked out from the DNA. The repertoire includes some 48,000 clones, over 85% of them detected once, and around 19% sits in the top ten. This TCR was sampled from a man between 65 and 85 years old with active COVID-19. The chain recombines TRBV28 with TRBJ1-2, with 7 bases aligning to TRBD1. Sequenced material: peripheral blood. This chain's CDR3 is CASSLEGALYGYTF. The CDR3 coding sequence is TGTGCCAGCAGTTTAGAGGGGGCCCTCTACGGCTACACCTTC.